This T cell receptor (beta chain) derives from a study of CD8+CD57+ T cells in acquired aplastic anemia. Genomic DNA, the template, was used for profiling of the TCR beta VDJ and CDR3. A single record per CDR3 protein comes from TCRdb applying MiXCR to the reads. This table holds hundreds of thousands of distinct CDR3 sequences, around 46% found once. Those patients picked for sequencing had displayed CD8+CD57+ cell expansion on flow cytometry. In germline, CDR1 is DFQATT, CDR2 SNEGSKA (reference sequence). V was trimmed by 5 bases and J by 0 bases, leaving 17 bases between them. This CDR3 comprises 15 residues.

The rearrangement links TRBV20-1 to TRBJ2-7; D not resolved. Sequencing was carried out using sorted CD4+, CD8+, or CD8+CD57+ T cells (not recorded which) from PBMCs. This TCR derives from a human donor with aplastic anemia. This CDR3 reads CSALRTDGSSYEQYF. The CDR3 DNA follows: TGCAGTGCTCTTAGGACGGACGGTAGCTCCTACGAGCAGTACTTC.